Below are 27 T cell receptor beta chains sequenced from a single sample in a study of T cell changes during pregnancy in multiple sclerosis. The repertoire was sequenced with immunoSEQ multiplex PCR; TCRdb's copy has only in-frame clones and lacks some. The table shows approximately 130,000 clones, with approximately 96% occurring only once. Source: peripheral blood, taken after pregnancy. These receptors originate from a female donor with multiple sclerosis, enrolled in a pregnancy study.

The chain is built from TRBV9 and TRBJ2-3; D is possibly TRBD2 (6 bases). The CDR3 totals 14 residues. Deletions cut 4 bases from V and 4 bases from J, with 13 bases between. The germline V gene has CDR1 SGDLS and CDR2 YYNGEE. CDR3 DNA: TGTGCCAGCAGCAAGGGACTTCCGGCAGATACGCAGTATTTT. Its protein product is CASSKGLPADTQYF.

This chain connects TRBV5-1 to TRBJ2-7, with TRBD2 matching over 16 bases. This CDR3 has 16 amino acids. The germline gives CDR1 SGHRS, CDR2 YFSETQ. With V trimmed by 4 bases and J by 2 bases, 3 bases remained unmatched. The CDR3 coding sequence is TGCGCCAGCAGCGCCGGGACTAGCGGGAGGGCCTACGAGCAGTACTTC. It is translated as CASSAGTSGRAYEQYF.

V usage is TRBV18 and J usage is TRBJ1-1; 10 bases line up with TRBD1. The CDR3 consists of 13 residues. Germline lookup yields CDR1 KGHSH and CDR2 LQKENI. V trimming: 6 bases; J trimming: 10 bases; junction bases outside the gene matches: 8. CDR3 DNA: TGTGCCAGCTCTCCCGGGACAGGGGCTTCAGCTTTCTTT. Encoded protein: CASSPGTGASAFF. Filled out from reference TRBV18 and TRBJ1-1, the complete variable domain reads NAGVMQNPRHLVRRRGQEARLRCSPMKGHSHVYWYRQLPEEGLKFMVYLQKENIIDESGMPKERFSAEFPKEGPSILRIQQVVRGDSAAYFCASSPGTGASAFFGQGTRLTVV.

This chain links TRBV29-1 with TRBJ2-7, with TRBD2 as a possible D gene (6 bases). Germline CDR1 is SQVTM and CDR2 is ANQGSEA. Trimming stripped 3 bases from V and 3 bases from J, with 9 bases between. This CDR3 contains 12 residues. CDR3 loop: CSVEGGGYEQYF. CDR3 DNA: TGCAGCGTTGAGGGGGGTGGCTACGAGCAGTACTTC.

V is TRBV9 and J is TRBJ2-2, with D possibly being TRBD2 (5 bases). V lost 0 bases, J lost 3 bases, and 12 bases lay in between. The CDR3 is 16 residues long. CDR1 SGDLS and CDR2 YYNGEE come from the germline V gene. The CDR3 loop is CASSVAPPGDTGELFF. The DNA of the CDR3 is TGTGCCAGCAGCGTAGCTCCCCCCGGGGACACCGGGGAGCTGTTTTTT. Together with reference TRBV9 and TRBJ2-2, the CDR3 gives the full variable domain: DSGVTQTPKHLITATGQRVTLRCSPRSGDLSVYWYQQSLDQGLQFLIQYYNGEERAKGNILERFSAQQFPDLHSELNLSSLELGDSALYFCASSVAPPGDTGELFFGEGSRLTVL.

V and J are TRBV5-1 and TRBJ1-3, with 8 bases aligning to TRBD1. Germline V gene sequence: CDR1 SGHRS, CDR2 YFSETQ. The CDR3 consists of 15 residues. Trimming removed 3 bases from V and 4 bases from J; junction bases left unmatched: 6. CDR3 amino acids: CASSSQGATGNTIYF. CDR3 DNA: TGCGCCAGCAGCTCCCAGGGGGCGACCGGAAACACCATATATTTT. Full variable domain (missing parts from reference TRBV5-1 and TRBJ1-3): KAGVTQTPRYLIKTRGQQVTLSCSPISGHRSVSWYQQTPGQGLQFLFEYFSETQRNKGNFPGRFSGRQFSNSRSEMNVSTLELGDSALYLCASSSQGATGNTIYFGEGSWLTVV.

J is TRBJ2-1 and V is TRBV9, with TRBD2 as a possible D gene (6 bases). V lost 0 bases, J lost 4 bases, and 8 bases lay in between. CDR1 is SGDLS and CDR2 is YYNGEE in the germline V gene. The CDR3 spans 14 residues. CDR3 in amino acids: CASSVAGRYNEQFF. The CDR3 DNA sequence: TGTGCCAGCAGCGTAGCTGGGAGGTACAATGAGCAGTTCTTC.

As concerns this clone: One end of the junction is discordant with germline, which a read error may explain. This same CDR3 is encoded by further DNA sequences in the sample. The chain couples TRBV30 to TRBJ2-3; 7 nucleotides line up with TRBD2. The CDR3 is 15 amino acids. Per germline, CDR1 GTSNPN and CDR2 SVGIG (reference sequence). In DNA, the CDR3 is TGTGCCTGGAGTATGAGGCGCGGGAGCACAGATACACAGTATTTT. Translated, it gives CAWSMRRGSTDTQYF.

This chain uses TRBV28 with TRBJ1-6, with 7 bases fitting TRBD1. In germline, CDR1 is MDHEN, CDR2 SYDVKM. The CDR3 totals 13 residues. V gave up 10 bases and J gave up 11 bases; unmatched junction bases: 11. The CDR3 DNA is TGTGCCACCCACCCACAGGGGCGTACACCCCTCCACTTT. It is translated as CATHPQGRTPLHF.

This chain uses TRBV5-5 with TRBJ2-5; D ambiguous. Germline loops: CDR1 SGHKS, CDR2 YYEKEE (reference sequence). Trimming took off 3 bases at V and 4 bases at J, with 7 bases between the two ends. This CDR3 contains 12 residues. CDR3 DNA sequence: TGTGCCAGCAGCTCTACCCTAGAGACCCAGTACTTC. Protein product: CASSSTLETQYF.

The V call is TRBV6-1, the J call TRBJ2-7, with D tentatively TRBD1 (6 bases). CDR1 is MNHNS, CDR2 SASEGT, per germline. Between the trimmed V and J ends, which lost 11 bases and 3 bases, there was a span of 20 bases. The length of the CDR3 is 14 residues. The CDR3 DNA reads as TGTGCCTGTCTACAGGGACCACCTATCTACGAGCAGTACTTC. Its protein product is CACLQGPPIYEQYF.

The genes are TRBV19 and TRBJ1-1; D gene unclear. Germline values: CDR1 LNHDA, CDR2 SQIVND (reference sequence). This CDR3 spans 12 amino acids. Deletions cut 6 bases from V and 1 base from J, with 6 bases between. This chain's CDR3 is CASSSGNTEAFF. CDR3 nucleotide sequence: TGTGCCAGTAGCTCGGGGAACACTGAAGCTTTCTTT.

The chain uses TRBV7-9 and TRBJ2-7, with 8 positions matching TRBD2. The germline V gene has CDR1 SEHNR and CDR2 FQNEAQ (reference sequence). The length of the CDR3 is 14 residues. The V and J ends lost 4 bases and 3 bases, in that order; junction bases with no gene match: 5. CDR3 amino acids: CASSSQRGNYEQYF. CDR3 nucleotide sequence: TGTGCCAGCAGCTCGCAGCGGGGGAACTACGAGCAGTACTTC.

CDR3 coding DNA: TGCGCCAGCAGCGAACAGGGGGCCAGGTATGGCTACACCTTC. It is translated as CASSEQGARYGYTF. The chain is built from TRBV5-1 and TRBJ1-2; 9 bases map to TRBD1. Trimming removed 4 bases from V and 5 bases from J; junction bases left unmatched: 6. The length of the CDR3 is 14 residues. The V gene's germline CDR1 is SGHRS and CDR2 YFSETQ. The whole variable domain, filled in from reference TRBV5-1 and TRBJ1-2, reads KAGVTQTPRYLIKTRGQQVTLSCSPISGHRSVSWYQQTPGQGLQFLFEYFSETQRNKGNFPGRFSGRQFSNSRSEMNVSTLELGDSALYLCASSEQGARYGYTFGSGTRLTVV.

V and J are TRBV5-1 and TRBJ2-3, with D tentatively TRBD1 (6 bases). CDR3 length equals 16 residues. V gave up 1 base and J gave up 1 base, with 13 bases separating them. Per the germline V gene, CDR1 is SGHRS and CDR2 is YFSETQ. Here the CDR3 DNA reads TGCGCCAGCAGCTTGCCAGGACAGTTACGCACAGATACGCAGTATTTT. It specifies CASSLPGQLRTDTQYF.

This rearrangement joins TRBV18 to TRBJ2-1, with D possibly being TRBD1 (6 bases). CDR1 and CDR2 (germline): KGHSH, LQKENI. The V end was cut by 3 bases, the J end by 10 bases, with 16 bases between. There are 14 residues in the CDR3. The CDR3 nucleotides are TGTGCCAGCTCACCTCAAGGGGGAGAACAGGAGCAGTTCTTC. It yields the protein CASSPQGGEQEQFF.

This clone has just one count. V is TRBV6-5 and J is TRBJ1-1, with D perhaps matching TRBD1 (5 bases). The CDR3 runs 14 residues. CDR1 MNHEY and CDR2 SVGAGI come from the germline V gene. V was trimmed by 0 bases and J by 2 bases, leaving 7 bases between them. CDR3: CASSYSRENTEAFF. CDR3 sequence (DNA): TGTGCCAGCAGTTACTCCAGGGAAAACACTGAAGCTTTCTTT.

The chain has TRBV2 and TRBJ2-3; 14 bases fit TRBD2. CDR1 SNHLY and CDR2 FYNNEI come from the germline V gene. The CDR3 is made up of 16 amino acids. J was trimmed by 3 bases and V by 4 bases; bases with no gene match: 3. CDR3 protein: CASSGLAGGPTDTQYF. The DNA for the CDR3 is TGTGCCAGCAGTGGACTAGCGGGAGGGCCGACAGATACGCAGTATTTT.

This clone was counted once. The V gene is TRBV4-2, the J gene TRBJ2-6; 9 nucleotides match TRBD1. The V and J ends lost 4 bases and 2 bases, in that order; junction bases with no gene match: 15. The germline V gene has CDR1 LGHNA and CDR2 YNFKEQ. The CDR3 has 20 residues. The CDR3: CASSRVAPTRDRAGANVLTF. Written as DNA, the CDR3 is TGTGCCAGCAGCCGCGTGGCACCGACCCGGGACAGGGCTGGGGCCAACGTCCTGACTTTC.

This clone was seen just once. The genes are TRBV27 and TRBJ2-7; 12 nucleotides align to TRBD2. CDR3 length: 17 amino acids. The V gene end was trimmed by 0 bases and the J gene end by 2 bases; junction bases not matched to a gene: 5. The germline V gene encodes CDR1 MNHEY and CDR2 SMNVEV (reference sequence). The DNA for the CDR3 is TGTGCCAGCAGTTTATCAGCAAGACTAGCGGGAGCCTACGAGCAGTACTTC. It translates to CASSLSARLAGAYEQYF.

This chain's CDR3 is CASSPGGGAFGEKLFF. CDR3 in DNA: TGTGCCAGCAGCCCCGGTGGGGGGGCATTTGGCGAAAAACTGTTTTTT. The chain carries TRBV16 and TRBJ1-4; TRBD1 might be the D (6 bases). There are 16 residues in the CDR3. Trimming took off 4 bases at V and 8 bases at J, with 20 bases between the two ends. Germline CDR1 is KGHSY and CDR2 is FQNENV.

The rearrangement uses TRBV30 and TRBJ2-7; D perhaps matches TRBD1 (5 bases). CDR1 is GTSNPN, CDR2 SVGIG, per germline (reference sequence). The CDR3 runs 13 residues. V was pared by 1 base and J by 3 bases, with 10 bases between. This CDR3 reads CAWSADRDYEQYF. The CDR3 coding sequence is TGTGCCTGGAGTGCTGACAGAGACTACGAGCAGTACTTC.

The genes are TRBV4-3 and TRBJ2-5; D perhaps matches TRBD2 (6 bases). This CDR3 contains 16 residues. Germline assignment: CDR1 LGHNA and CDR2 YSLEER. V was trimmed by 1 base and J by 1 base, leaving 13 bases between them. CDR3 sequence: CASSQGNNGGQETQYF. The CDR3 DNA follows: TGCGCCAGCAGCCAAGGGAATAACGGGGGCCAAGAGACCCAGTACTTC.

The gene calls are TRBV27 and TRBJ2-7; 7 bases line up with TRBD1. Germline assignment: CDR1 MNHEY and CDR2 SMNVEV (reference sequence). This CDR3 contains 15 residues. Trimming at V came to 3 bases and at J to 3 bases, leaving 8 bases not matched to a gene. CDR3 nucleotides: TGTGCCAGCAGTTTCATAGACAGGGTGGGCTACGAGCAGTACTTC. The encoded protein is CASSFIDRVGYEQYF.

The CDR3 DNA follows: TGTGCCAGCCGAACCACTAGCGCCGGGGAGCTGTTTTTT. This sequence encodes CASRTTSAGELFF. The rearrangement uses TRBV6-5 and TRBJ2-2; 7 bases match TRBD2. Per germline, CDR1 MNHEY and CDR2 SVGAGI. The CDR3 runs 13 residues. The J segment lost 6 bases and the V segment lost 8 bases, leaving 6 bases of the junction unmatched.

The chain has TRBV5-1 and TRBJ2-5, with 12 bases that match TRBD2. V lost 0 bases to trimming and J lost 6 bases; unmatched junction nucleotides: 12. The CDR3 loop spans 18 amino acids. CDR1 is SGHRS and CDR2 is YFSETQ in the germline V gene. CDR3 loop: CASSLGVHLAGGPQTQYF. The CDR3 nucleotides are TGCGCCAGCAGCTTGGGGGTCCACCTAGCGGGAGGGCCGCAGACCCAGTACTTC.

The gene calls are TRBV7-2 and TRBJ2-2; possibly TRBD2 for D (6 bases). Germline CDR1 reads SGHTA; CDR2 reads FQGNSA. The ends were cut back, 5 bases at V and 0 bases at J, with 10 bases in the middle. This CDR3 has 15 amino acids. The CDR3 loop is CASSASSANTGELFF. The DNA of the CDR3 is TGTGCCAGCAGCGCGTCTAGCGCGAACACCGGGGAGCTGTTTTTT. The complete variable domain, with remaining parts taken from reference TRBV7-2 and TRBJ2-2, reads GAGVSQSPSNKVTEKGKDVELRCDPISGHTALYWYRQSLGQGLEFLIYFQGNSAPDKSGLPSDRFSAERTGGSVSTLTIQRTQQEDSAVYLCASSASSANTGELFFGEGSRLTVL.